The 28 T cell receptor beta chains below all came from one sample that was sequenced in a study of T cells after yellow fever vaccination (dated by TCRdb to about 2019). The label giving this sample's treatment or condition can be read as: live attenuated yellow fever vaccine strain. Preparation of the library involved 5' RACE. Sequencing was carried out with an Illumina NovaSeq 6000. In TCRdb, the public reads were trimmed at Q25 with fastp and aligned with MiXCR, with productive beta chains retained. Rows merge per CDR3 protein into single entries with the most common DNA and genes. This sample gives 340,000 or so distinct CDR3 sequences in total; approximately 12% of them show up just once. In total, the top ten clones hold about 3% of the sample. The source material was CD4+ T cells sorted from PBMCs, sampled 15 days after the yellow fever booster vaccination. These TCRs come from a man between 18 and 29 years old who received the YFV17D yellow fever vaccine.

V gene TRBV7-3 combines with J gene TRBJ2-3; D is unresolved. Germline V lookup: CDR1 SGHTA, CDR2 FQGTGA. This CDR3 has 13 residues. V was cut by 4 bases and J by 3 bases, with 8 bases left in between. CDR3 amino acids: CASSSARTDTQYF. The CDR3, as DNA: TGTGCCAGCAGCTCGGCGCGGACAGATACGCAGTATTTT.

Only a few counts were recorded for this clonotype. The V and J genes are TRBV7-9 and TRBJ2-7; either TRBD1 or TRBD2 may supply D (5 bases each). Germline V gene data show CDR1 as SEHNR and CDR2 as FQNEAQ (reference sequence). V lost 5 bases to trimming and J lost 0 bases, with 14 bases between them. The CDR3 covers 15 residues. This CDR3 reads CASSPISGGSYEQYF. In DNA, the CDR3 is TGTGCCAGCAGCCCGATAAGTGGGGGCTCCTACGAGCAGTACTTC.

This clonotype was detected a few times. The CDR3: CATSGSGTGVIYEQFF. CDR3 nucleotides: TGTGCCACCAGCGGATCCGGGACAGGGGTTATCTATGAGCAGTTCTTC. J is TRBJ2-1 and V is TRBV15; 10 bases are a match to TRBD1. Trimming cost V 5 bases and J 8 bases; bases outside gene matches: 12. The CDR3 has 16 amino acids. Per the germline V gene, CDR1 is LNHNV and CDR2 is YYDKDF (reference sequence). Looking up the rest from reference TRBV15 and TRBJ2-1 gives the full variable domain: DAMVIQNPRYQVTQFGKPVTLSCSQTLNHNVMYWYQQKSSQAPKLLFHYYDKDFNNEADTPDNFQSRRPNTSFCFLDIRSPGLGDTAMYLCATSGSGTGVIYEQFFGPGTRLTVL.

The gene calls are TRBV28 and TRBJ2-5, with 9 nucleotides matching TRBD2. Germline V gene lookup returns CDR1 MDHEN and CDR2 SYDVKM. Unmatched junction bases numbered 7, after V lost 4 bases and J lost 7 bases. CDR3 length: 14 amino acids. For the CDR3, the DNA is TGTGCCAGCAGTTCTAGCGGGGTTGGCAGGACCCAGTACTTC. It specifies CASSSSGVGRTQYF.

This clonotype was detected a few times. The rearrangement uses TRBV28 and TRBJ2-2; D not certain. Trimming left V 7 bases short and J 3 bases short, with 3 bases between. The CDR3 is 11 residues long. Germline V gene data show CDR1 as MDHEN and CDR2 as SYDVKM. The CDR3, as DNA: TGTGCCAGCAAGGACACCGGGGAGCTGTTTTTT. Encoded protein: CASKDTGELFF.

This clonotype showed up just a few times. V usage is TRBV19 and J usage is TRBJ1-2; D gene uncertain. The ends were cut back, 6 bases at V and 4 bases at J, with 12 bases in the middle. Germline lookup yields CDR1 LNHDA and CDR2 SQIVND (reference sequence). The length of the CDR3 is 13 residues. The CDR3 bases are TGTGCCAGTAGCCCCGACGGATCCTATGGCTACACCTTC. It translates to CASSPDGSYGYTF.

A few counts support this clonotype. This chain joins TRBV6-6 and TRBJ1-2; D ambiguous. With 2 bases removed from V and 0 bases from J, the gap between germline ends came to 4 bases. The length of the CDR3 is 13 residues. Germline CDR1 reads MNHNY; CDR2 reads SVGAGI (reference sequence). The DNA of the CDR3 is TGTGCCAGCAGTTACATCCCTAACTATGGCTACACCTTC. Amino acids: CASSYIPNYGYTF.

This clonotype was detected ten times or more. The chain links TRBV10-3 to TRBJ1-3; D remains ambiguous. V was trimmed by 5 bases and J by 0 bases, leaving 11 bases between them. Germline V CDR1 and CDR2: ENHRY, SYGVKD. The CDR3 runs 15 residues. The CDR3 loop is CAISPAGYSGNTIYF. CDR3 sequence (DNA): TGTGCCATCAGTCCCGCGGGCTACTCTGGAAACACCATATATTTT.

In its sample, this clonotype was seen a few times. The junction differs from germline at one of its ends, possibly a read error. V and J are TRBV20-1 and TRBJ2-2, with 12 bases lining up with TRBD2. Germline V lookup: CDR1 DFQATT, CDR2 SNEGSKA (reference sequence). The CDR3 is 14 residues long. This CDR3 reads CSALAGGNAGELFF. In DNA, the CDR3 is TGCAGTGCTCTAGCGGGGGGGAACGCCGGGGAGCTGTTTTTT.

This clonotype came up once. One end of the junction varies from germline; a read error may be responsible. The chain uses TRBV12-3 or TRBV12-4 and TRBJ1-5; weak D call: TRBD1 (6 bases). This CDR3 has 14 amino acids. CDR3 sequence: CASSFQGMVQPKHF. The DNA of the CDR3 is TGTGCCAGCAGTTTCCAGGGGATGGTTCAGCCCAAGCATTTT.

A few counts support this clonotype. J is TRBJ2-7 and V is TRBV29-1; possible D gene TRBD1, 6 bases. The CDR3 runs to 12 residues. Germline V gives CDR1 SQVTM, CDR2 ANQGSEA. V lost 4 bases and J 6 bases, leaving 13 bases between the germline ends. DNA for the CDR3: TGCAGCGTTGGAGCCAGAGGGGGCGAGCAGTACGTC. It translates to CSVGARGGEQYV.

The chain has TRBV23-1 and TRBJ1-5; maybe TRBD1 (5 bases). TRBV23-1 is labeled an ORF, and its function is uncertain. CDR3 length equals 17 residues. Trimming removed 0 bases from V and 4 bases from J, with 16 bases in between. The CDR3 region has the DNA TGCGCCAGCAGTCAATCCCGGACAAACCGGAGGAATCAGCCCCAGCATTTT. This translates into CASSQSRTNRRNQPQHF.

This clonotype has only a few counts. The chain has TRBV7-8 and TRBJ2-3; weak D call: TRBD1 (7 bases). V was trimmed by 7 bases and J by 5 bases, leaving 13 bases between them. CDR1 and CDR2 from the germline V gene are SGHVS and FQNEAQ. CDR3 length: 13 amino acids. The CDR3 spells CASTQQGGDTQYF. The CDR3, as DNA: TGTGCCAGCACCCAGCAGGGGGGAGATACGCAGTATTTT.

This clonotype was counted a few times. The V call is TRBV11-3, the J call TRBJ1-1; D gene unclear. CDR3 length: 14 residues. Germline CDR1 and CDR2: SGHNT and YENEEA. With 5 bases removed from V and 2 bases from J, the gap between germline ends came to 12 bases. This CDR3 is CASSPGGYNTEAFF. Written as DNA, the CDR3 is TGTGCCAGCAGCCCTGGAGGGTATAACACTGAAGCTTTCTTT.

The sample holds a few counts of this clonotype. The V gene is TRBV5-4, the J gene TRBJ2-1; D might be TRBD2 (6 bases). Germline V CDR1 and CDR2: SGHNT, YYREEE (reference sequence). The CDR3 sequence is 15 residues long. Between the trimmed V and J ends, which lost 4 bases and 3 bases, there was a span of 14 bases. CDR3 sequence reads: CASSPSSGLYNEQFF. The CDR3 bases are TGTGCCAGCAGCCCGAGCTCGGGACTCTACAATGAGCAGTTCTTC.

The rearrangement links TRBV19 to TRBJ1-5; D not certain. V dropped 2 bases and J dropped 4 bases, with 9 bases sitting between them. This CDR3 spans 14 amino acids. Germline V gene lookup returns CDR1 LNHDA and CDR2 SQIVND (reference sequence). The CDR3 DNA reads TGTGCCAGTAGTATAATCCAGGCTAATCAGCCCCAGCATTTT. Translated: CASSIIQANQPQHF.

This clonotype was detected a few times. CDR3 loop: CASRQSNQPQHF. The CDR3 DNA reads as TGTGCCAGCAGGCAGAGCAATCAGCCCCAGCATTTT. The J gene is TRBJ1-5, the V gene TRBV2, with D hard to call. V lost 6 bases, J lost 1 base, and 4 bases lay in between. Germline CDR1 and CDR2: SNHLY and FYNNEI. The length of the CDR3 is 12 residues.

Here the CDR3 reads CSARDPRRQGVTGELFF. In nucleotides, the CDR3 is TGCAGTGCTAGAGATCCGAGGAGACAGGGGGTCACCGGGGAGCTGTTTTTT. The chain uses TRBV20-1 and TRBJ2-2; 9 bases are shared with TRBD1. V lost 0 bases and J lost 4; bases outside the gene matches: 9. The CDR3 consists of 17 residues. Germline CDR1 DFQATT, CDR2 SNEGSKA (reference sequence).

DNA of the CDR3: TGTGCCAGCAGTGGGCCAGGGACGAACACTGAAGCTTTCTTT. Protein product: CASSGPGTNTEAFF. The V gene is TRBV6-2 or TRBV6-3, the J gene TRBJ1-1; a weak D match, TRBD1 (5 bases). Germline CDR1 MNHEY, CDR2 SVGEGT. The length of the CDR3 is 14 residues. The V end lost 5 bases, the J end lost 1 base, and 11 bases lay between the germline ends.

The table lists this clonotype with a few counts. The chain has TRBV7-2 and TRBJ1-2; no definite D call. This CDR3 spans 14 amino acids. The V gene lost 1 base and the J gene lost 4 bases, with 10 bases spanning the gap. Per germline, CDR1 SGHTA and CDR2 FQGNSA. CDR3 DNA sequence: TGTGCCAGCAGCTTAGTTTTTTCGGTCTATGGCTACACCTTC. Translation: CASSLVFSVYGYTF.

This clonotype was counted between two and nine times. CDR3 amino acids: CASSQEGTGPLQYEQYF. CDR3 DNA: TGTGCCAGCAGCCAAGAAGGAACAGGACCCCTCCAATACGAGCAGTACTTC. The genes are TRBV14 and TRBJ2-7, with a possible D match to TRBD1 (5 bases). Looked up from germline, CDR1 is SGHDN and CDR2 is FVKESK. The CDR3 length is 17 residues. The V end lost 0 bases, the J end lost 4 bases, and 19 bases lay between the germline ends.

This clonotype was seen a handful of times. The CDR3 sequence: CASSPLTGSYSPLHF. The DNA of the CDR3 is TGTGCCAGCAGCCCCCTGACAGGGAGTTATTCACCCCTCCACTTT. The chain is built from TRBV14 and TRBJ1-6; 7 nucleotides line up with TRBD1. The CDR3 has 15 amino acids. Germline trimming cut 4 bases from V and 8 bases from J; bases unmatched to any gene: 8. Germline V gives CDR1 SGHDN, CDR2 FVKESK.

J is TRBJ1-2 and V is TRBV29-1; the match to TRBD1 covers 8 bases. This CDR3 is 17 amino acids long. The germline gives CDR1 SQVTM, CDR2 ANQGSEA. The ends lost 1 base at V and 3 bases at J; junction bases unmatched: 13. CDR3 coding DNA: TGCAGCGTTGAAGGGATAGACAGGGGCAGTTCCCACTATGGCTACACCTTC. This gives the protein CSVEGIDRGSSHYGYTF.

The V call is TRBV7-2, the J call TRBJ2-7; D may correspond to TRBD1 or TRBD2 (5 bases each). The CDR3 has 15 amino acids. Between the trimmed V and J ends, which lost 5 bases and 0 bases, there was a span of 14 bases. Germline V CDR1 and CDR2: SGHTA, FQGNSA. The CDR3 spells CASSQSGTPSYEQYV. Here the CDR3 DNA reads TGTGCCAGCAGCCAATCCGGGACGCCCTCCTACGAGCAGTACGTC.

This chain connects TRBV6-5 to TRBJ2-6; a weak D match, TRBD1 (6 bases). In germline, CDR1 is MNHEY, CDR2 SVGAGI. V lost 6 bases to trimming and J lost 0 bases, with 12 bases between them. The CDR3 sequence is 16 residues long. The CDR3 DNA follows: TGTGCCAGCAGCTCGACAGGACGCTCTGGGGCCAACGTCCTGACTTTC. Its translation is CASSSTGRSGANVLTF.

Only a few counts were recorded for this clonotype. The chain is built from TRBV29-1 and TRBJ2-1; 12 nucleotides match TRBD2. The germline V gene has CDR1 SQVTM and CDR2 ANQGSEA. V gave up 6 bases and J gave up 8 bases; unmatched junction bases: 5. This CDR3 has 13 residues. CDR3 in DNA: TGCAGCGTCTCTAGCGGGGGGGCCCATGAGCAGTTCTTC. Amino acid sequence: CSVSSGGAHEQFF.

CDR3: CASSEGHPYEQYV. As DNA, the CDR3 is TGTGCCAGCAGCGAGGGGCATCCCTACGAGCAGTACGTC. This chain connects TRBV6-6 to TRBJ2-7, with D perhaps given as TRBD1 or TRBD2 (5 bases each). CDR1 and CDR2 (germline): MNHNY, SVGAGI (reference sequence). This CDR3 comprises 13 residues. The V and J ends lost 6 bases and 2 bases respectively, with 11 bases between them.

This clonotype has ten or more counts. The rearrangement links TRBV5-6 to TRBJ2-2; D gene ambiguous. The V end was cut by 4 bases, the J end by 0 bases, with 10 bases between. Germline V CDR1 and CDR2: SGHDT, YYEEEE. This CDR3 spans 15 amino acids. The CDR3: CASSPLGANTGELFF. CDR3 coding DNA: TGTGCCAGCAGCCCCTTGGGTGCGAACACCGGGGAGCTGTTTTTT. Full variable domain (missing parts from reference TRBV5-6 and TRBJ2-2): DAGVTQSPTHLIKTRGQQVTLRCSPKSGHDTVSWYQQALGQGPQFIFQYYEEEERQRGNFPDRFSGHQFPNYSSELNVNALLLGDSALYLCASSPLGANTGELFFGEGSRLTVL.